The next 23 T cell receptor beta chains were all read from a single sample in a study of cytomegalovirus exposure and HLA in healthy donors (dated 2017 in TCRdb). The library was prepared using the immunoSEQ multiplex PCR assay. The multiplex PCR relied on a mix of 60 forward primers for TCR Vbeta segments and 13 reverse primers for TCR Jbeta segments. TCRdb obtained this table from immuneACCESS and retained in-frame rearrangements with V and J assigned. These tables miss some clones; where compared with another copy, unresolved V genes account for less than half of the shortfall, and the remainder is unexplained. Across this sample there are 180,000 or so clones, with roughly 85% seen only once. The top ten clonotypes cover about 9.3% of the sample. The specimen sequenced was PBMCs. The receptor set was obtained from a man aged 18 to 30 in good health and CMV-seropositive.

This chain joins TRBV6-5 and TRBJ1-2; no clear D. CDR3 length: 14 amino acids. CDR1 is MNHEY and CDR2 is SVGAGI in the germline V gene. V was shortened by 2 bases and J by 4 bases, with 11 bases between the two germline ends. The CDR3 DNA is TGTGCCAGCAGTTACGGGCCTGGCACCTATGGCTACACCTTC. This gives the protein CASSYGPGTYGYTF.

The chain couples TRBV9 to TRBJ1-4, with D possibly matching TRBD1 (5 bases). In germline, CDR1 is SGDLS, CDR2 YYNGEE. V lost 3 bases and J 7 bases, leaving 13 bases between the germline ends. The CDR3 runs 14 residues. The CDR3 is CASSAKGFSEKLFF. The CDR3 bases are TGTGCCAGCAGCGCGAAGGGGTTTTCTGAAAAACTGTTTTTT.

The chain uses TRBV7-2 and TRBJ2-2; a weak D match, TRBD1 (6 bases). This CDR3 region has 14 residues. The germline V and J ends were trimmed by 3 bases and 1 base, with 6 bases remaining between them. Germline values: CDR1 SGHTA, CDR2 FQGNSA. CDR3: CASSLGQNTGELFF. The DNA of the CDR3 is TGTGCCAGCAGCTTGGGACAGAACACCGGGGAGCTGTTTTTT.

This sequence joins TRBV6-6 and TRBJ1-5; D is uncertain. The ends were cut back, 5 bases at V and 0 bases at J, with 8 bases in the middle. CDR3 size: 14 residues. Germline assignment: CDR1 MNHNY and CDR2 SVGAGI (reference sequence). Here the CDR3 reads CASSTTYSNQPQHF. DNA of the CDR3: TGTGCCAGCAGTACTACTTATAGCAATCAGCCCCAGCATTTT.

This chain connects TRBV6-5 to TRBJ2-7; TRBD1 matches 8 bases. Germline CDR1 MNHEY, CDR2 SVGAGI. V dropped 8 bases and J dropped 0; count of bases not matched to a gene: 3. This CDR3 has 13 amino acids. The CDR3 DNA follows: TGTGCCAGCGCCAGGGGGCGCTCCTACGAGCAGTACTTC. It translates to CASARGRSYEQYF.

The chain uses TRBV5-4 and TRBJ2-7; 8 bases map to TRBD2. Germline CDR1 SGHNT, CDR2 YYREEE (reference sequence). V lost 0 bases to trimming and J lost 3 bases; unmatched junction nucleotides: 5. CDR3 length: 15 residues. CDR3 amino acids: CASSLEVAGNYEQYF. DNA of the CDR3: TGTGCCAGCAGCTTGGAGGTAGCGGGGAACTACGAGCAGTACTTC. Supplemented by reference TRBV5-4 and TRBJ2-7, the full variable domain reads ETGVTQSPTHLIKTRGQQVTLRCSSQSGHNTVSWYQQALGQGPQFIFQYYREEENGRGNFPPRFSGLQFPNYSSELNVNALELDDSALYLCASSLEVAGNYEQYFGPGTRLTVT.

This clone was counted a single time. The rearrangement joins TRBV19 to TRBJ1-5; D perhaps matches TRBD1 (6 bases). Between the trimmed V and J ends, which lost 5 bases and 4 bases, there was a span of 15 bases. Germline assignment: CDR1 LNHDA and CDR2 SQIVND (reference sequence). The CDR3 contains 15 residues. The CDR3 loop is CASSQQGTGNQPQHF. CDR3 bases: TGTGCCAGTAGTCAACAGGGTACGGGGAATCAGCCCCAGCATTTT.

This rearrangement joins TRBV21-1 to TRBJ2-3; whether TRBD2, the table's D call, matches the DNA was not checked. TRBV21-1 is a known pseudogene. The CDR3 sequence is 22 residues long. The CDR3 DNA reads TGTGCCAGCAGCGAAATATCTGAAGATGGGACTAGCGGGGGTCCTAGCACAGATACGCAGTATTTT. It encodes CASSEISEDGTSGGPSTDTQYF.

Concerning this clone itself: The same CDR3 arises from other DNA sequences in this sample as well. The chain links TRBV25-1 to TRBJ1-5; 7 positions match TRBD1. Germline CDR1 MGHDK, CDR2 SYGVNS. The CDR3 consists of 14 residues. J was trimmed by 2 bases and V by 2 bases; bases with no gene match: 0. The CDR3 DNA follows: TGTGCCAGCAGTGAAACAGGGGGCAATCAGCCCCAGCATTTT. This translates into CASSETGGNQPQHF.

This chain joins TRBV27 and TRBJ1-2, with 7 nucleotides matching TRBD1. Looked up from germline, CDR1 is MNHEY and CDR2 is SMNVEV (reference sequence). This CDR3 comprises 13 residues. Trimming cost V 5 bases and J 7 bases; bases outside gene matches: 7. The CDR3 DNA is TGTGCCAGCAGTCCTCGACAGGGTCGTGGCTACACCTTC. It codes for CASSPRQGRGYTF.

The V and J genes are TRBV18 and TRBJ1-1, with D perhaps matching TRBD1 (5 bases). The CDR3 runs to 17 residues. V gave up 1 base and J gave up 0 bases, with 15 bases separating them. Per the germline V gene, CDR1 is KGHSH and CDR2 is LQKENI. CDR3 loop: CASSPRVRGGMNTEAFF. The CDR3 DNA sequence: TGTGCCAGCTCACCACGAGTCCGGGGGGGGATGAACACTGAAGCTTTCTTT.

CDR3 sequence reads: CASSVMVTGGINEQFF. CDR3 nucleotides: TGTGCCAGCAGTGTAATGGTGACAGGGGGCATAAATGAGCAGTTCTTC. This chain uses TRBV6-1 with TRBJ2-1; the match to TRBD1 covers 10 bases. J lost 7 bases, V lost 4 bases, and 10 bases had no gene match. Germline V gene lookup returns CDR1 MNHNS and CDR2 SASEGT. The CDR3 sequence is 16 residues long.

The chain couples TRBV7-2 to TRBJ1-2; a possible D gene is TRBD1 (5 bases). The CDR3 loop spans 17 amino acids. The germline V gene has CDR1 SGHTA and CDR2 FQGNSA. Trimming stripped 2 bases from V and 4 bases from J, with 20 bases between. This chain's CDR3 is CASSLITGLPNPYGYTF. CDR3 DNA sequence: TGTGCCAGCAGCTTAATCACAGGCCTCCCTAATCCCTATGGCTACACCTTC.

The V call is TRBV5-1, the J call TRBJ2-1; 9 bases map to TRBD2. The CDR3 is made up of 15 amino acids. The junction had 6 bases not matched to a gene; V was cut back by 0 bases and J by 8 bases. CDR1 is SGHRS and CDR2 is YFSETQ in the germline V gene. Here the CDR3 DNA reads TGCGCCAGCAGCTTGGATGGCGGGGGGGCCGATGAGCAGTTCTTC. Translated, it gives CASSLDGGGADEQFF.

The chain recombines TRBV6-5 with TRBJ1-1; D might be TRBD1 (6 bases). CDR1 and CDR2 from the germline V gene are MNHEY and SVGAGI. V was trimmed by 2 bases and J by 1 base, leaving 8 bases between them. The CDR3 runs to 14 residues. CDR3 sequence (DNA): TGTGCCAGCAGTTACGACAGGCCGAACACTGAAGCTTTCTTT. The encoded protein is CASSYDRPNTEAFF.

The chain joins TRBV7-9 to TRBJ1-3; 7 bases line up with TRBD1. Trimming removed 3 bases from V and 0 bases from J; junction bases left unmatched: 2. The V gene's germline CDR1 is SEHNR and CDR2 FQNEAQ (reference sequence). This CDR3 comprises 15 residues. The CDR3 here is CASSLTGISGNTIYF. CDR3 DNA sequence: TGTGCCAGCAGCTTGACAGGGATCTCTGGAAACACCATATATTTT.

The CDR3 nucleotides are TGCAGCGCCATCAGGGGCCAGGAGACCCAGTACTTC. As protein: CSAIRGQETQYF. V usage is TRBV29-1 and J usage is TRBJ2-5; perhaps TRBD1 as D (6 bases). Germline CDR1 reads SQVTM; CDR2 reads ANQGSEA. The CDR3 has 12 amino acids. Trimming stripped 7 bases from V and 5 bases from J, with 14 bases between.

The rearrangement links TRBV13 to TRBJ2-1, with a weak D call TRBD2 (5 bases). The V and J ends lost 2 bases and 6 bases respectively, with 11 bases between them. Germline loops: CDR1 PRHDT, CDR2 FYEKMQ (reference sequence). The CDR3 is 14 amino acids. This chain's CDR3 is CASSLSQAGNEQFF. The CDR3 DNA is TGTGCCAGCAGCTTAAGTCAGGCGGGCAATGAGCAGTTCTTC.

This clone was counted a few times. The chain combines TRBV7-3 with TRBJ2-7; D ambiguous. The V end was cut by 1 base, the J end by 3 bases, with 7 bases between. The germline V gene has CDR1 SGHTA and CDR2 FQGTGA. The CDR3 extends over 13 amino acids. The CDR3 is CASSLRQDYEQYF. The CDR3 DNA reads as TGTGCCAGCAGCTTAAGGCAGGACTACGAGCAGTACTTC.

J is TRBJ1-6 and V is TRBV6-4, with unresolved D. The length of the CDR3 is 15 residues. Trimming stripped 6 bases from V and 6 bases from J, with 15 bases between. CDR1 is MRHNA, CDR2 SNTAGT, per germline. The CDR3: CASRGQAFLNSPLHF. CDR3 nucleotides: TGTGCCAGCAGGGGCCAGGCGTTCCTTAATTCACCCCTCCACTTT.

As concerns this clone: The identical CDR3 is also encoded by other nucleotide sequences in the sample. CDR3 loop: CASSSSSYEQYF. The CDR3 DNA is TGTGCCAGCAGCTCGTCTTCCTACGAGCAGTACTTC. This sequence joins TRBV5-5 and TRBJ2-7; D is undetermined. Trimming left V 3 bases short and J 1 base short, with 5 bases between. Germline V gene lookup returns CDR1 SGHKS and CDR2 YYEKEE (reference sequence). The CDR3 consists of 12 residues.

The gene calls are TRBV11-2 and TRBJ2-5; TRBD2 matches 7 bases. Germline loops: CDR1 SGHAT, CDR2 FQNNGV. J lost 0 bases, V lost 4 bases, and 8 bases had no gene match. The CDR3 extends over 16 amino acids. CDR3 DNA: TGTGCCAGCAGCTCCCCCAGAGCGGGGCACCAAGAGACCCAGTACTTC. It translates to CASSSPRAGHQETQYF.

This clone has more than one count but fewer than ten. The V call is TRBV19, the J call TRBJ1-1; 7 bases fit TRBD1. The V segment lost 10 bases and the J segment 10 bases; nucleotides outside the gene matches: 18. CDR3 length equals 14 residues. Germline CDR1 and CDR2: LNHDA and SQIVND (reference sequence). The chain's CDR3 is CATTTSGGQRRAFF. CDR3 DNA: TGTGCCACCACAACGTCAGGGGGGCAAAGGCGAGCTTTCTTT.